Detailed here is one TCR beta chain. Antigen: not known. The sample is drawn from a study of Graves' ophthalmopathy and Graves' hyperthyroidism. Germline V CDR1 and CDR2: DFQATT, SNEGSKA (reference sequence). The CDR3 consists of 12 residues. Study-wide points: Blood also contained most of the expanded thyroid clonotypes above 0.001 frequency.

Amplified TCR beta CDR3 regions were obtained using RNA transcripts as template. In the first round, RT-PCR was carried out with HTBI primers, and a multiplex PCR formed the second round. Using its own MiXCR run on the multiplex PCR reads, TCRdb lists one record per CDR3 protein. The table records some 1.1 million distinct CDR3 sequences, approximately 35% of them present only once. Ineligible for inclusion were patients with other autoimmune diseases, uncontrolled infections, pregnancy or lactation. Sequencing was performed on peripheral blood or thyroid tissue (not recorded which). This clonotype was obtained from an adult man with Graves' hyperthyroidism. The rearrangement uses TRBV20-1 and TRBJ2-7; TRBD1 agrees at 11 bases. As DNA, the CDR3 is TGCAGCTCTCGGGACAGGGGGAACGAGCAGTACTTC. The encoded protein is CSSRDRGNEQYF.